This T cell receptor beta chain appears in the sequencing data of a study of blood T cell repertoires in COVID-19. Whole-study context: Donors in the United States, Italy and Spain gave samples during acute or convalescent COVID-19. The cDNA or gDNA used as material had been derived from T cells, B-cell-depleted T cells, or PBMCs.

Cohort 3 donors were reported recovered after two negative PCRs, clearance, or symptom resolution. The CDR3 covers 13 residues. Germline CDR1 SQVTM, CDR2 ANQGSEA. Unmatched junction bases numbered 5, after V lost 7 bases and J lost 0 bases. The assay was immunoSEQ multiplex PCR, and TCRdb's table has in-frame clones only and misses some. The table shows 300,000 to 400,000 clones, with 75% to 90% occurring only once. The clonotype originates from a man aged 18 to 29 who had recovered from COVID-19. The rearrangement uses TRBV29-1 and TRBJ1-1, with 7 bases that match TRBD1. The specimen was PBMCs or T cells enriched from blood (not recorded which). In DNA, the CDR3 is TGCAGCGCCGAACAGGGGATGAACACTGAAGCTTTCTTT. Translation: CSAEQGMNTEAFF.